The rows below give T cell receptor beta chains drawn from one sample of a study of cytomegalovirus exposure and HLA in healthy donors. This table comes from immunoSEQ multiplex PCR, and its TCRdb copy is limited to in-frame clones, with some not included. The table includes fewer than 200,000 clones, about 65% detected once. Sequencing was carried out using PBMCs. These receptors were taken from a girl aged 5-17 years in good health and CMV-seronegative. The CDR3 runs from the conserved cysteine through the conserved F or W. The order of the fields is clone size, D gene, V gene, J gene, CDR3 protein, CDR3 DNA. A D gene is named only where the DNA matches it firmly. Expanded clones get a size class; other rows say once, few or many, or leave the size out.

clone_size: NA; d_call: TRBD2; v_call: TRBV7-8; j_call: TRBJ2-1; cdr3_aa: CASSLYPAGASSYNEQFF; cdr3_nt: TGTGCCAGCAGCTTATATCCAGCGGGGGCGAGCTCCTACAATGAGCAGTTCTTC
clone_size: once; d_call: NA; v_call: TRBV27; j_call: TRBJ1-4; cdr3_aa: CASSFAGATNEKLFF; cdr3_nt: TGTGCCAGCAGTTTTGCTGGAGCAACTAATGAAAAACTGTTTTTT
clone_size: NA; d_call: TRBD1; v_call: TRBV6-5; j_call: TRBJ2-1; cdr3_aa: CASSYSTGGTLGEQFF; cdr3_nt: TGTGCCAGCAGTTACTCGACAGGGGGAACCCTAGGTGAGCAGTTCTTC
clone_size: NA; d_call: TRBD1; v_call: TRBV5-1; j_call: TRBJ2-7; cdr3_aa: CASSLGQDYEQYF; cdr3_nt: TGCGCCAGCAGCCTGGGACAGGACTACGAGCAGTACTTC
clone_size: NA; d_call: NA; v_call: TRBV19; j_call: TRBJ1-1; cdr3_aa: CASSLRNTEAFF; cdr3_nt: TGTGCCAGTAGTCTCAGGAACACTGAAGCTTTCTTT
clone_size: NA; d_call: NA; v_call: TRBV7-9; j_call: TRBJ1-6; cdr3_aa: CASSSGLETSPLHF; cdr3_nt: TGTGCCAGCAGCTCGGGTCTAGAAACATCACCCCTCCACTTT
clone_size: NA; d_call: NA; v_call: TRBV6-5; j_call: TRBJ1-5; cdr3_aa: CASSYDPRGPQHF; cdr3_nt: TGTGCCAGCAGTTACGACCCCCGGGGGCCCCAGCATTTT
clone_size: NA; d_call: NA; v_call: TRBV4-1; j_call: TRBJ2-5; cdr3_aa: CASSQRPPTETQYF; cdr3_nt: TGCGCCAGCAGCCAGAGGCCACCAACGGAGACCCAGTACTTC
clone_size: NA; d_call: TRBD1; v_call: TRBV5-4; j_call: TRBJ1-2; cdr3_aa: CASSVRQGNYGYTF; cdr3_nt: TGTGCCAGCAGCGTAAGACAGGGTAACTATGGCTACACCTTC
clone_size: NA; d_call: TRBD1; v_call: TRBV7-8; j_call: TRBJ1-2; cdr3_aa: CASSLSGGGYTF; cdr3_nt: TGTGCCAGCAGCCTCTCAGGGGGAGGCTACACCTTC
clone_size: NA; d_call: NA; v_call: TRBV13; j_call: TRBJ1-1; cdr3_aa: CASSPTAVTEAFF; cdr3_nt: TGTGCCAGCAGCCCGACAGCCGTCACTGAAGCTTTCTTT